The clone carrying this T cell receptor (beta chain) was detected a few times. The antigen remains unidentified. V was trimmed by 3 bases and J by 5 bases, leaving 16 bases between them. There are 15 residues in the CDR3. Germline CDR1 SGHNT, CDR2 YYREEE (reference sequence). Researchers tagged individual cDNA molecules with unique molecular identifiers. TCRdb analysed the 5' RACE reads with MiXCR anew, one entry per CDR3 protein. The sample holds tens of thousands of distinct CDR3 sequences; around 5.6% are singletons and the top ten take roughly 6.4%. The sample is drawn from a study of early T cells in non-severe SARS-CoV-2 infection. Study-wide context: Sequenced bulk RNA came from whole blood that was unsorted, and chains were unpaired. Study-wide findings and caveats: VDJdb matching favored anti-spike CD8 responses, missing private and CD4 specificities.

The sample comprised whole blood. This rearrangement joins TRBV5-4 to TRBJ2-3; D may be TRBD1 (5 bases). This TCR came from an adult who was a healthcare worker with PCR-confirmed SARS-CoV-2 infection or an uninfected control (not recorded which). In nucleotides, the CDR3 is TGTGCCAGCAGCTCCAAGGCTGGGGCCCTAGATACGCAGTATTTT. This translates into CASSSKAGALDTQYF.